This paragraph reports one T cell receptor (beta chain). The antigen is unknown. Using immunoSEQ multiplex PCR, the repertoire was profiled, and TCRdb retains in-frame clones only, with some absent. Of roughly 100,000 clones listed, roughly 88% are singletons. The data were obtained in a study of T cell responses to AZD1222 COVID-19 vaccine. General study points: Nearly half of the spike-specific TCRs reportedly recognize variant regions that carry no mutations. AZD1222 recipients seropositive at baseline numbered only five to seven. The study sampled repertoires only after the peak T cell response. Mapped onto spike, vaccine-associated CD4 TCRs spanned it and were dominant at 160-218 and 743-854.

With 4 bases removed from V and 0 bases from J, the gap between germline ends came to 11 bases. The CDR3 length is 15 residues. CDR1 and CDR2 (germline): SGHVS, FNYEAQ. The J gene is TRBJ2-3, the V gene TRBV7-6; D remains ambiguous. The sample in question was peripheral blood, obtained on day 0 of AZD1222 vaccination. This receptor was taken from an adult in good health. The CDR3 DNA is TGTGCCAGCAGCTCCCTCCCCAGTAGCACAGATACGCAGTATTTT. It is translated as CASSSLPSSTDTQYF. The variable domain in full, completed from reference TRBV7-6 and TRBJ2-3, reads GAGVSQSPRYKVTKRGQDVALRCDPISGHVSLYWYRQALGQGPEFLTYFNYEAQQDKSGLPNDRFSAERPEGSISTLTIQRTEQRDSAMYRCASSSLPSSTDTQYFGPGTRLTVL.